A single sample gave rise to the 10 T cell receptor beta chains below, sequenced in a study of control samples from healthy donors and cancer patients. Here immunoSEQ multiplex PCR was the method, and the copy in TCRdb shows in-frame clones only, minus some. In the table there are about 410,000 clones, around 90% of which are singletons. Sequencing used PBMCs. These receptors originate from a man aged 40-55 years with head and neck cancer.

CDR3 in amino acids: CASSWQREDYGYTF. The CDR3 DNA sequence: TGTGCCAGCAGTTGGCAAAGGGAGGACTATGGCTACACCTTC. The genes are TRBV6-2 or TRBV6-3 and TRBJ1-2, with D uncertain. Trimming stripped 4 bases from V and 3 bases from J, with 12 bases between. From germline, CDR1 is MNHEY and CDR2 SVGEGT. The CDR3 has 14 residues.

CDR3 bases: TGTGCCAGCAGTTACCCCCGGGAAGGGAGCACTGAAGCTTTCTTT. Its translation: CASSYPREGSTEAFF. This chain connects TRBV6-2 or TRBV6-3 to TRBJ1-1, with D unresolved. CDR1 and CDR2 from the germline V gene are MNHEY and SVGEGT. Deletions cut 2 bases from V and 4 bases from J, with 14 bases between. The CDR3 loop spans 15 amino acids.

This sequence joins TRBV28 and TRBJ2-1; D may be TRBD1 (5 bases). This CDR3 has 20 amino acids. Trimming took off 3 bases at V and 6 bases at J, with 30 bases between the two ends. The germline CDR1 and CDR2 sequences are MDHEN and SYDVKM. The CDR3 region has the DNA TGTGCCAGCAGTTTCGGTACAGGCCAAGGCTGGCACCCCGCGACCAATGAGCAGTTCTTC. Translating it yields CASSFGTGQGWHPATNEQFF.

This sequence joins TRBV9 and TRBJ2-3; D is uncertain. V shed 0 bases and J shed 0 bases, with 8 bases lying between them. CDR1 and CDR2 (germline): SGDLS, YYNGEE. CDR3 length equals 15 residues. The CDR3 DNA follows: TGTGCCAGCAGCGTAGAAGCGACCAGCACAGATACGCAGTATTTT. It codes for CASSVEATSTDTQYF.

The chain recombines TRBV15 with TRBJ1-4; 10 bases are a match to TRBD1. This CDR3 is built from 17 residues. V gave up 0 bases and J gave up 6 bases; unmatched junction bases: 7. Per the germline V gene, CDR1 is LNHNV and CDR2 is YYDKDF (reference sequence). The CDR3 is CATSRDRTGTGDEKLFF. CDR3 in DNA: TGTGCCACCAGCAGAGATCGGACCGGGACAGGGGATGAAAAACTGTTTTTT.

The gene calls are TRBV6-4 and TRBJ1-5; 7 nucleotides match TRBD1. With 3 bases clipped from V and 7 bases from J, the junction kept 3 bases outside the gene matches. Germline V CDR1 and CDR2: MRHNA, SNTAGT. The CDR3 runs 13 residues. Here the CDR3 reads CASSEEGGQPQHF. DNA for the CDR3: TGTGCCAGCAGTGAAGAAGGGGGCCAGCCCCAGCATTTT.

The V and J genes are TRBV5-1 and TRBJ2-1, with D tentatively TRBD1 (6 bases). Germline assignment: CDR1 SGHRS and CDR2 YFSETQ. V gave up 2 bases and J gave up 6 bases, with 9 bases separating them. The CDR3 loop spans 13 amino acids. This CDR3 reads CASSFPDSNEQFF. Written as DNA, the CDR3 is TGCGCCAGCAGCTTCCCGGACAGCAATGAGCAGTTCTTC.

The chain links TRBV6-2 or TRBV6-3 to TRBJ2-3; D possibly matches TRBD1 or TRBD2 (6 bases each). The germline CDR1 and CDR2 sequences are MNHEY and SVGEGT. The V end lost 5 bases, the J end lost 2 bases, and 8 bases lay between the germline ends. The CDR3 runs to 13 residues. The CDR3 coding sequence is TGTGCCAGCAGTCCGGGGGCCACAGATACGCAGTATTTT. Encoded protein: CASSPGATDTQYF.

This chain's CDR3 is CSVTGAQETQYF. CDR3 in DNA: TGCAGCGTTACCGGGGCCCAAGAGACCCAGTACTTC. This chain uses TRBV29-1 with TRBJ2-5; either TRBD1 or TRBD2 may supply D (5 bases each). The CDR3 is 12 amino acids. The germline V gene has CDR1 SQVTM and CDR2 ANQGSEA. Trimming pared 5 bases from V and 1 base from J, leaving 8 bases between.

The J gene is TRBJ2-7, the V gene TRBV19, with D tentatively TRBD1 or TRBD2 (5 bases each). The CDR3 is made up of 15 amino acids. Germline values: CDR1 LNHDA, CDR2 SQIVND (reference sequence). V dropped 5 bases and J dropped 3 bases, with 17 bases sitting between them. The DNA for the CDR3 is TGTGCCAGTAGTCGAACACCGGGACCGAACTACGAGCAGTACTTC. Translation: CASSRTPGPNYEQYF.